This T cell receptor (beta chain) was recovered during a study of Graves' ophthalmopathy and Graves' hyperthyroidism. As for the study in general: Where ophthalmopathy was absent within 18 months of follow-up, hyperthyroidism was stable. General observations from the study: Ophthalmopathy progression was predicted with around 71% sensitivity and 72% to 75% specificity.

The CDR3 has 15 residues. Looked up from germline, CDR1 is SGDLS and CDR2 is YYNGEE. V trimming: 4 bases; J trimming: 2 bases; junction bases outside the gene matches: 9. This clonotype has just a few counts. Its antigen remains unknown. Amplifying from RNA transcripts, the study obtained TCR beta CDR3 regions. First-round RT-PCR with HTBI primers preceded a second-round multiplex PCR. TCRdb reanalysed the multiplex PCR reads using MiXCR and keeps one entry per CDR3 protein. Of 580,000 or so distinct CDR3 sequences listed, about 35% are singletons. Source material: peripheral blood or thyroid tissue (not recorded which). The rearrangement uses TRBV9 and TRBJ2-7; 7 bases align to TRBD1. The sequence came from an adult man with Graves' hyperthyroidism. DNA of the CDR3: TGTGCCAGCAGCCAAGGGGGCACCGGGGCCTACGAGCAGTACTTC. It specifies CASSQGGTGAYEQYF. Variable domain in full (rest from reference TRBV9 and TRBJ2-7): DSGVTQTPKHLITATGQRVTLRCSPRSGDLSVYWYQQSLDQGLQFLIQYYNGEERAKGNILERFSAQQFPDLHSELNLSSLELGDSALYFCASSQGGTGAYEQYFGPGTRLTVT.